A single sample is the source of the 22 T cell receptor beta chains below, sequenced in a study of metastatic and nonmetastatic thyroid tumors. Thyroid surgery took place with no prior treatment in any patient. TCRdb re-clonotyped the PCR reads through MiXCR. The sample holds 10,000 or so clones; roughly 30% are singletons and the top ten take 4.8%. The specimen was tumor tissue. The receptors originated from a female donor with papillary thyroid cancer or a benign thyroid nodule (not recorded which). Some clones in this sample may be carry-over from other donors' samples.

The V and J genes are TRBV30 and TRBJ1-2; D ambiguous. Trimming cost V 0 bases and J 0 bases, with 8 bases left between them. The CDR3 sequence is 14 residues long. Germline V gene lookup returns CDR1 GTSNPN and CDR2 SVGIG (reference sequence). The CDR3 bases are TGTGCCTGGAGTGTACCGGGTACTAACTATGGCTACACCTTC. Encoded protein: CAWSVPGTNYGYTF.

By proportion, this clone is medium-sized. The chain uses TRBV12-3 or TRBV12-4 and TRBJ1-2; the match to TRBD1 covers 12 bases. J gave up 2 bases and V 6 bases, and 4 bases lay outside the gene matches. The CDR3 has 15 amino acids. This CDR3 reads CASSGTGGGNYGYTF. The CDR3 DNA sequence: TGTGCCAGCAGCGGGACAGGGGGCGGGAACTATGGCTACACCTTC.

There are a few counts of this clone. CDR3 DNA sequence: TGTGCCAGCGAAGAGGGGGGTGCGGGAGGGCCTGACACCGGGGAGCTGTTTTTT. This encodes CASEEGGAGGPDTGELFF. The V and J genes are TRBV28 and TRBJ2-2; 9 nucleotides line up with TRBD2. The V and J ends lost 8 bases and 3 bases, in that order; junction bases with no gene match: 16. Germline V CDR1 and CDR2: MDHEN, SYDVKM. The CDR3 totals 18 residues. The whole variable domain, remainder taken from reference TRBV28 and TRBJ2-2, is DVKVTQSSRYLVKRTGEKVFLECVQDMDHENMFWYRQDPGLGLRLIYFSYDVKMKEKGDIPEGYSVSREKKERFSLILESASTNQTSMYLCASEEGGAGGPDTGELFFGEGSRLTVL.

This clone is deemed medium-sized. This chain joins TRBV28 and TRBJ2-7; a possible D gene is TRBD1 (7 bases). This CDR3 is built from 16 residues. V was trimmed by 5 bases and J by 3 bases, leaving 20 bases between them. Germline-derived CDR1 and CDR2 are MDHEN and SYDVKM. The CDR3, as DNA: TGTGCCAGCAGTCCCTACAGGGGACGCGGGGTCTACGAGCAGTACTTC. Translated: CASSPYRGRGVYEQYF.

This clone was recorded many times. The chain combines TRBV19 with TRBJ2-3; weak D call: TRBD2 (6 bases). Trimming stripped 6 bases from V and 2 bases from J, with 15 bases between. The CDR3 spans 15 residues. Germline loops: CDR1 LNHDA, CDR2 SQIVND (reference sequence). CDR3 DNA: TGTGCCAGTAGGGGCCCGATAGCGGCCACAGATACGCAGTATTTT. Residues: CASRGPIAATDTQYF.

This clone was recorded at least ten times. This chain connects TRBV12-3 or TRBV12-4 to TRBJ2-3; TRBD2 matches 7 bases. This CDR3 spans 14 amino acids. Losses at the gene ends were 6 bases for V and 4 bases for J; bases not matched to a gene: 7. CDR3 in amino acids: CASRREFSPDTQYF. CDR3 sequence (DNA): TGTGCCAGCAGGCGGGAGTTTAGCCCAGATACGCAGTATTTT.

This clone ranks as medium-sized. The chain is built from TRBV6-1 and TRBJ2-5, with 10 positions matching TRBD2. Germline CDR1 reads MNHNS; CDR2 reads SASEGT. This CDR3 is built from 15 residues. V shed 5 bases and J 4 bases; nucleotides not matched to a gene: 7. CDR3 protein: CASSSYSGRRETQYF. The DNA for the CDR3 is TGTGCCAGCAGTTCTTATAGCGGGAGGCGAGAGACCCAGTACTTC.

This clone qualifies as medium-sized. V and J are TRBV6-1 and TRBJ2-5, with D perhaps matching TRBD2 (6 bases). Germline assignment: CDR1 MNHNS and CDR2 SASEGT. Trimming removed 8 bases from V and 4 bases from J, with 14 bases in between. The CDR3 length is 13 residues. The CDR3 is CASSGWGVETQYF. The CDR3 DNA is TGTGCCAGCTCCGGTTGGGGGGTAGAGACCCAGTACTTC.

This clone was detected a few times. V usage is TRBV4-3 and J usage is TRBJ2-1; D possibly corresponds to TRBD2 (6 bases). This CDR3 is built from 16 residues. Germline V gene lookup returns CDR1 LGHNA and CDR2 YSLEER. Trimming left V 2 bases short and J 0 bases short, with 11 bases between. CDR3 sequence: CASSQLALSSYNEQFF. As DNA, the CDR3 is TGCGCCAGCAGCCAACTAGCGTTGAGCTCCTACAATGAGCAGTTCTTC.

In this sample, this clone turned up a few times. The V and J genes are TRBV2 and TRBJ1-1; no definite D call. The ends were cut back, 0 bases at V and 5 bases at J, with 4 bases in the middle. The germline gives CDR1 SNHLY, CDR2 FYNNEI. This CDR3 is 12 amino acids long. The CDR3 region is CASSEAGTEAFF. The DNA of the CDR3 is TGTGCCAGCAGTGAAGCGGGGACTGAAGCTTTCTTT. The complete variable domain, with remaining parts taken from reference TRBV2 and TRBJ1-1, reads EPEVTQTPSHQVTQMGQEVILRCVPISNHLYFYWYRQILGQKVEFLVSFYNNEISEKSEIFDDQFSVERPDGSNFTLKIRSTKLEDSAMYFCASSEAGTEAFFGQGTRLTVV.

The chain has TRBV11-2 and TRBJ2-7; D not certain. There are 14 residues in the CDR3. The ends were cut back, 7 bases at V and 2 bases at J, with 15 bases in the middle. Germline V gene lookup returns CDR1 SGHAT and CDR2 FQNNGV. This CDR3 reads CASTWTQVAYEQYF. As DNA, the CDR3 is TGTGCCAGCACTTGGACCCAAGTGGCCTACGAGCAGTACTTC. Full variable domain (outside the CDR3, taken from reference TRBV11-2 and TRBJ2-7): EAGVAQSPRYKIIEKRQSVAFWCNPISGHATLYWYQQILGQGPKLLIQFQNNGVVDDSQLPKDRFSAERLKGVDSTLKIQPAKLEDSAVYLCASTWTQVAYEQYFGPGTRLTVT.

The chain links TRBV15 to TRBJ1-6, with TRBD1 matching 8 bases. V dropped 2 bases and J dropped 6; count of bases not matched to a gene: 6. CDR3 size: 16 residues. The germline V gene encodes CDR1 LNHNV and CDR2 YYDKDF (reference sequence). As DNA, the CDR3 is TGTGCCACCAGCAGACAGGGACAGGCACTTAATTCACCCCTCCACTTT. Amino acids: CATSRQGQALNSPLHF.

This chain connects TRBV4-1 to TRBJ1-5, with D unclear. The CDR3 contains 14 residues. Trimming took 3 bases from V and 4 from J, leaving 10 bases between them. Germline-derived CDR1 and CDR2 are MGHRA and YSYEKL. CDR3 in amino acids: CASSQTGTNQPQHF. The CDR3 bases are TGCGCCAGCAGCCAGACGGGAACAAATCAGCCCCAGCATTTT.

The V and J genes are TRBV27 and TRBJ2-5, with 11 bases lining up with TRBD1. With 10 bases clipped from V and 5 bases from J, the junction kept 9 bases outside the gene matches. The germline gives CDR1 MNHEY, CDR2 SMNVEV (reference sequence). The CDR3 totals 14 residues. CDR3 loop: CAIPRDRGMETQYF. DNA for the CDR3: TGTGCCATCCCCCGGGACAGGGGGATGGAGACCCAGTACTTC.

This clone ranks as medium-sized (0.01 to 0.1%). The rearrangement joins TRBV7-2 to TRBJ1-1; TRBD1 agrees at 7 bases. This CDR3 has 14 amino acids. From germline, CDR1 is SGHTA and CDR2 FQGNSA. V shed 1 base and J 4 bases; nucleotides not matched to a gene: 3. The DNA of the CDR3 is TGTGCCAGCAGCTTAGAACAGGGGATCACTGAAGCTTTCTTT. Protein product: CASSLEQGITEAFF.

This clone was seen only a few times. The chain recombines TRBV6-2 or TRBV6-3 with TRBJ2-7; D remains ambiguous. Trimming pared 2 bases from V and 3 bases from J, leaving 11 bases between. The CDR3 is 14 residues long. The germline gives CDR1 MNHEY, CDR2 SVGEGT. CDR3: CASSYDSSYYEQYF. The CDR3 region has the DNA TGTGCCAGCAGTTACGACTCGTCGTACTACGAGCAGTACTTC.

In its sample, this clone ranks as medium-sized (0.01 to 0.1%). This chain uses TRBV5-1 with TRBJ2-3, with a weak D call TRBD1 (5 bases). V lost 0 bases to trimming and J lost 0 bases, with 14 bases between them. The germline V gene encodes CDR1 SGHRS and CDR2 YFSETQ. The CDR3 has 17 residues. CDR3 DNA: TGCGCCAGCAGCTTGGTAGGGGCGCGGTCTAGCACAGATACGCAGTATTTT. Its translation is CASSLVGARSSTDTQYF.

By proportion, this clone is medium-sized (0.01 to 0.1%). The J gene is TRBJ2-3, the V gene TRBV11-2, with a tentative D call TRBD2 (6 bases). Between the trimmed V and J ends, which lost 8 bases and 0 bases, there was a span of 15 bases. CDR1 and CDR2 from the germline V gene are SGHAT and FQNNGV. The CDR3 totals 15 residues. CDR3 DNA sequence: TGTGCCAGCGGAGGGCAAGCGGTTAGCACAGATACGCAGTATTTT. Amino acids: CASGGQAVSTDTQYF. The full variable domain, with the rest looked up from reference TRBV11-2 and TRBJ2-3, is EAGVAQSPRYKIIEKRQSVAFWCNPISGHATLYWYQQILGQGPKLLIQFQNNGVVDDSQLPKDRFSAERLKGVDSTLKIQPAKLEDSAVYLCASGGQAVSTDTQYFGPGTRLTVL.

The chain links TRBV12-5 to TRBJ2-5, with D perhaps TRBD2 (6 bases). V lost 5 bases to trimming and J lost 3 bases, with 13 bases between them. Germline V gene sequence: CDR1 LGHNT, CDR2 FRNRAP. This CDR3 has 14 residues. CDR3 sequence (DNA): TGTGCTAGTGGTGTCAATAGCGGAAAAGAGACCCAGTACTTC. Its translation: CASGVNSGKETQYF.

The chain couples TRBV28 to TRBJ2-7, with 11 bases that match TRBD2. The V segment lost 5 bases and the J segment 4 bases; nucleotides outside the gene matches: 10. The CDR3 extends over 16 amino acids. CDR1 and CDR2 from the germline V gene are MDHEN and SYDVKM. CDR3 bases: TGTGCCAGCAGTATCAGCGGGACTAGCGGAGCGTACGAGCAGTACTTC. It encodes CASSISGTSGAYEQYF. The full variable domain, its missing parts supplied by reference TRBV28 and TRBJ2-7, is DVKVTQSSRYLVKRTGEKVFLECVQDMDHENMFWYRQDPGLGLRLIYFSYDVKMKEKGDIPEGYSVSREKKERFSLILESASTNQTSMYLCASSISGTSGAYEQYFGPGTRLTVT.

Judged by abundance, this clone is medium-sized (0.01 to 0.1%). Other DNA sequences in this sample translate to the same CDR3. The chain couples TRBV2 to TRBJ2-5; 12 positions agree with TRBD2. This CDR3 has 15 residues. From germline, CDR1 is SNHLY and CDR2 FYNNEI. V was clipped by 9 bases and J by 2 bases; unmatched bases: 7. The DNA for the CDR3 is TGTGCCAGTCGCCGGACTAGCGGGACGCAAGAGACCCAGTACTTC. It translates to CASRRTSGTQETQYF. Using reference TRBV2 and TRBJ2-5 for the parts outside the CDR3, the full variable domain is EPEVTQTPSHQVTQMGQEVILRCVPISNHLYFYWYRQILGQKVEFLVSFYNNEISEKSEIFDDQFSVERPDGSNFTLKIRSTKLEDSAMYFCASRRTSGTQETQYFGPGTRLLVL.

This clone was counted many times. The rearrangement joins TRBV4-1 to TRBJ2-3, with 10 bases that match TRBD2. With V trimmed by 0 bases and J by 1 base, 13 bases remained unmatched. Per germline, CDR1 MGHRA and CDR2 YSYEKL. The CDR3 spans 20 residues. The CDR3 DNA reads as TGCGCCAGCAGCCAAGATCGTCGGCTAGCGGGAGAGGTTGGCACAGATACGCAGTATTTT. This codes for CASSQDRRLAGEVGTDTQYF.